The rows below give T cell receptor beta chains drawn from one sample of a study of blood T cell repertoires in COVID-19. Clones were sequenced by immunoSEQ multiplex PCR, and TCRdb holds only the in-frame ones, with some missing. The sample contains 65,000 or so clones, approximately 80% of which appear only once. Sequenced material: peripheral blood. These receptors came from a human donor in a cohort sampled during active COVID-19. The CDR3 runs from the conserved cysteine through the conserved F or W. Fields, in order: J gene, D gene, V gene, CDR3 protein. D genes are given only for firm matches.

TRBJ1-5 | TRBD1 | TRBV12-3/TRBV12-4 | CASRSGGRPQHF
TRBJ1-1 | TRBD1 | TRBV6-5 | CASQTGGDTEAFF
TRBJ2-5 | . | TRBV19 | CASSGEETQYF
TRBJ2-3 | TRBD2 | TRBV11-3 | CASSLEAAAGGFTDTQYF
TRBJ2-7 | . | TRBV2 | CATQILIYEQYF
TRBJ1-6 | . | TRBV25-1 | CASSEVGGSPLHF
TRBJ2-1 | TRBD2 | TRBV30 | CAIEELAGVYGEQFF
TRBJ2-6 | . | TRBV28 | CASSPSTSGSSGANVLTF
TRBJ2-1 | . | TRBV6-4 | CATPTSPRDNEQFF
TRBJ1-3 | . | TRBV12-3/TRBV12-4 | CASSLPGNTIYF
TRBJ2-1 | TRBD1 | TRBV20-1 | CSASKGASYNEQFF
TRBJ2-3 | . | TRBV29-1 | CSVVSTDTQYF
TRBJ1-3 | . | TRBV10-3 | CAITAGESGNTIYF
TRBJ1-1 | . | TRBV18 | CASSPGQANTEAFF
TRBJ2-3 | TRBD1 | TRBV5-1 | CASSKQGLDTQYF
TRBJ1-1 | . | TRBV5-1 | CASLPGLHMNTEAFF